This T cell receptor beta chain was retrieved from a study of cytomegalovirus exposure and HLA in healthy donors. Study-level results: Roughly even sequencing depth across donors was the assumption behind the presence/absence analyses. The authors later found most CMV-associated TCR beta chains appeared HLA-restricted.

This CDR3 contains 17 residues. The germline V gene encodes CDR1 MGHRA and CDR2 YSYEKL. J lost 3 bases, V lost 4 bases, and 11 bases had no gene match. PCR used 60 Vbeta primers and 13 Jbeta primers. Data came from immunoSEQ multiplex PCR; TCRdb stores just in-frame clones and leaves some out. The sample yields roughly 170,000 clones, 82% seen once. Of note for this clone: The antigen is not known.

V gene TRBV4-1 combines with J gene TRBJ2-4; 8 nucleotides agree with TRBD2. Input material: PBMCs. The clonotype originates from a male donor in good health and CMV-seronegative. CDR3 sequence reads: CASSPAGAPVHKNIQYF. The CDR3, as DNA: TGCGCCAGCAGCCCAGCGGGGGCCCCCGTTCACAAAAACATTCAGTACTTC.